Shown below are 5 T cell receptor beta chains from a single sample sequenced in a study of shared T cell receptors in the human thymus. Measured with immunoSEQ multiplex PCR; TCRdb has only the in-frame clones, and not every one. In the table there are hundreds of thousands of clones, about 89% of which are singletons. These data also formed part of another study, on human thymus T cells.

Sequenced material: thymocytes. These receptors all come from a boy under three years old with a congenital heart defect.

The gene calls are TRBV21-1 and TRBJ2-7; the tabulated D call, TRBD2, remains unverified against the DNA. TRBV21-1 is tagged as a pseudogene. The CDR3 is 17 amino acids. CDR3 bases: TGTGCCAGCAGCCTTCCCCGGGGGGGGATGTGGGACTTCGAGCAGTACTTC. Protein product: CASSLPRGGMWDFEQYF.

This chain connects TRBV28 to TRBJ1-5, with D possibly TRBD1 on 5 matching bases. The CDR3 is 24 amino acids. V was clipped by 3 bases and J by 0 bases, with 36 bases between them. From germline, CDR1 is MDHEN and CDR2 SYDVKM. CDR3: CASSFYLEGGVSSNTWPSNQPQHF. The DNA for the CDR3 is TGTGCCAGCAGTTTTTATCTTGAGGGAGGGGTCAGTTCCAACACTTGGCCTAGCAATCAGCCCCAGCATTTT.

This rearrangement joins TRBV27 to TRBJ2-1; the match to TRBD2 covers 8 bases. The length of the CDR3 is 15 residues. V shed 5 bases, J shed 4 bases, and the junction held 7 bases outside the gene matches. Germline V gene data show CDR1 as MNHEY and CDR2 as SMNVEV (reference sequence). The CDR3 loop is CASSPAGALYNEQFF. The CDR3 nucleotides read TGTGCCAGCAGTCCAGCGGGAGCCCTTTACAATGAGCAGTTCTTC.

The chain joins TRBV27 to TRBJ1-2, with TRBD1 as a possible D gene (6 bases). The CDR3 is made up of 14 amino acids. V was pared by 2 bases and J by 6 bases, with 13 bases between. Germline V lookup: CDR1 MNHEY, CDR2 SMNVEV (reference sequence). CDR3 sequence reads: CASSLNTGLHGYTF. DNA of the CDR3: TGTGCCAGCAGTTTAAATACAGGGCTCCATGGCTACACCTTC.

CDR3 bases: TGCGCCAGCAGCCAAGATTGGTGGGCCTTGGGGGCTAGCTCCTACGAGCAGTACTTC. Amino acid sequence: CASSQDWWALGASSYEQYF. This rearrangement joins TRBV4-1 to TRBJ2-7, with D perhaps TRBD1 (6 bases). Trimming shortened V by 0 bases and J by 0 bases, and 21 bases separated the two germline ends. CDR3 length: 19 residues. Looked up from germline, CDR1 is MGHRA and CDR2 is YSYEKL.